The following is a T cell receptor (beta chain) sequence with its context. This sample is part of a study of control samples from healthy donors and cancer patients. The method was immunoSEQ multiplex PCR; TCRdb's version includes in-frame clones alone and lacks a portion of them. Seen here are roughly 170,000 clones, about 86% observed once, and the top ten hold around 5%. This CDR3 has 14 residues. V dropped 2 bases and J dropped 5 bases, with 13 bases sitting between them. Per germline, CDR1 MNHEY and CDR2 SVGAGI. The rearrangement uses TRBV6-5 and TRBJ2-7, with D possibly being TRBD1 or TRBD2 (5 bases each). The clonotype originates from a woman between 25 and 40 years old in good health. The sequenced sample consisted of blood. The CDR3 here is CASSYAPGANEQYF. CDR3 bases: TGTGCCAGCAGTTACGCGCCCGGGGCTAACGAGCAGTACTTC.